This TCR beta chain emerged from a study of T cells in Graves' hyperthyroidism and ophthalmopathy. The study left out patients who had uncontrolled infection, other autoimmune disease, pregnancy or lactation. Study-wide results and limits: Also found in blood were most expanded thyroid clonotypes above 0.001. Ophthalmopathy, as predicted by the model, came a median about seven months after the prediction. Stable hyperthyroidism was separated from ophthalmopathy by a model based on 13 V-J features.

Looked up from germline, CDR1 is SQVTM and CDR2 is ANQGSEA. The V end lost 3 bases, the J end lost 4 bases, and 10 bases lay between the germline ends. The CDR3 totals 13 residues. What was amplified from RNA transcripts were TCR beta CDR3 regions. First-round RT-PCR targeting the TCR CDR3 was performed with the HTBI primer set. TCRdb reprocessed the multiplex PCR reads with MiXCR, giving one entry per CDR3 protein. The repertoire includes about 640,000 distinct CDR3 sequences, around 15% of them detected once, and under 15% sits in the top ten. This clonotype was counted at least ten times. What it binds is not known.

The sequencing sample was made of blood. The chain uses TRBV29-1 and TRBJ1-5; D possibly corresponds to TRBD1 (5 bases). The receptor was isolated from a woman between 45 and 60 years old with Graves' ophthalmopathy. CDR3 in amino acids: CSVDRENNQPQHF. CDR3 DNA sequence: TGCAGCGTTGACAGGGAAAATAATCAGCCCCAGCATTTT.